One sample yielded the 15 T cell receptor beta chains listed below, sequenced in a study of monozygotic twins with cystic fibrosis. Data came from immunoSEQ multiplex PCR; TCRdb stores just in-frame clones and leaves some out. The table shows around 17,000 clones, with roughly 96% occurring only once. Specimen: blood. The receptor source for this set is a girl aged 2 to 9 with cystic fibrosis.

The chain carries TRBV4-2 and TRBJ1-1; D might be TRBD1 (6 bases). The CDR3 covers 14 residues. Trimming took off 3 bases at V and 8 bases at J, with 16 bases between the two ends. In germline, CDR1 is LGHNA, CDR2 YNFKEQ. The chain's CDR3 is CASSHSTGGREAFF. DNA of the CDR3: TGTGCCAGCAGCCACTCCACCGGGGGGCGAGAAGCTTTCTTT.

The chain carries TRBV19 and TRBJ2-7; TRBD2 agrees at 7 bases. The J segment lost 2 bases and the V segment lost 5 bases, leaving 12 bases of the junction unmatched. Germline assignment: CDR1 LNHDA and CDR2 SQIVND (reference sequence). The CDR3 has 16 amino acids. CDR3 sequence (DNA): TGTGCCAGTAGTTCAAGGACTAGGTTAACCCCCTACGAGCAGTACTTC. This codes for CASSSRTRLTPYEQYF. Full variable domain (remainder filled in from reference TRBV19 and TRBJ2-7): DGGITQSPKYLFRKEGQNVTLSCEQNLNHDAMYWYRQDPGQGLRLIYYSQIVNDFQKGDIAEGYSVSREKKESFPLTVTSAQKNPTAFYLCASSSRTRLTPYEQYFGPGTRLTVT.

V gene TRBV18 combines with J gene TRBJ2-7, with D unresolved. CDR1 and CDR2 from the germline V gene are KGHSH and LQKENI. The CDR3 extends over 13 amino acids. The V end was cut by 1 base, the J end by 1 base, with 5 bases between. The CDR3 is CASSPQGSYEQYF. The CDR3 DNA follows: TGTGCCAGCTCACCACAAGGATCCTACGAGCAGTACTTC.

The chain is built from TRBV28 and TRBJ1-5; D is unresolved. Germline CDR1 and CDR2: MDHEN and SYDVKM. The V gene lost 7 bases and the J gene lost 3 bases, with 7 bases spanning the gap. CDR3 length: 12 amino acids. The DNA of the CDR3 is TGTGCCAGCAATCAATACAATCAGCCCCAGCATTTT. It translates to CASNQYNQPQHF.

The chain links TRBV30 to TRBJ2-3; 9 bases align to TRBD2. Germline V CDR1 and CDR2: GTSNPN, SVGIG (reference sequence). This CDR3 region has 15 residues. The ends lost 3 bases at V and 0 bases at J; junction bases unmatched: 4. CDR3 amino acids: CAWRTSGFSTDTQYF. CDR3 DNA: TGTGCCTGGAGGACTAGCGGATTTAGCACAGATACGCAGTATTTT.

The chain carries TRBV2 and TRBJ1-5; 8 nucleotides match TRBD1. The CDR3 covers 15 residues. From germline, CDR1 is SNHLY and CDR2 FYNNEI. J lost 3 bases, V lost 5 bases, and 6 bases had no gene match. CDR3 DNA: TGTGCCAGCAGTCCCAGGGGGCGAGTCAATCAGCCCCAGCATTTT. Translated, it gives CASSPRGRVNQPQHF.

The chain links TRBV6-5 to TRBJ1-6; 10 bases fit TRBD1. The V gene's germline CDR1 is MNHEY and CDR2 SVGAGI. The CDR3 totals 15 residues. V was pared by 2 bases and J by 6 bases, with 1 base of the junction left unmatched. This CDR3 is CASSYGQGVNSPLHF. The CDR3 nucleotides are TGTGCCAGCAGTTACGGACAGGGGGTTAATTCACCCCTCCACTTT.

The chain has TRBV9 and TRBJ1-1; the D gene is possibly TRBD1 (6 bases). This CDR3 contains 14 residues. CDR1 and CDR2 (germline): SGDLS, YYNGEE. V lost 3 bases, J lost 3 bases, and 12 bases lay in between. This CDR3 reads CASSEGGLDTEAFF. CDR3 coding DNA: TGTGCCAGCAGCGAGGGGGGCCTGGACACTGAAGCTTTCTTT.

The chain combines TRBV14 with TRBJ2-7; D possibly matches TRBD1 or TRBD2 (5 bases each). Trimming took off 3 bases at V and 2 bases at J, with 20 bases between the two ends. The CDR3 runs 17 residues. Germline assignment: CDR1 SGHDN and CDR2 FVKESK. The CDR3: CASSQRGTVVFPYEQYF. As DNA, the CDR3 is TGTGCCAGCAGCCAGAGGGGAACAGTTGTTTTTCCCTACGAGCAGTACTTC.

This chain connects TRBV1 to TRBJ2-6; TRBD1 is the table's D call and was not checked against the DNA. TRBV1 is noted as a pseudogene. This CDR3 region has 21 residues. CDR3 sequence reads: CTSQPGIRDTFFCSGANVLTF. CDR3 nucleotides: TGCACCAGCCAGCCAGGGATCCGTGACACCTTCTTTTGTTCTGGGGCCAACGTCCTGACTTTC.

The rearrangement links TRBV5-1 to TRBJ2-1; possible D gene TRBD1, 5 bases. Trimming stripped 3 bases from V and 8 bases from J, with 9 bases between. Per the germline V gene, CDR1 is SGHRS and CDR2 is YFSETQ. The CDR3 is 12 residues long. The CDR3 loop reads CASSSTAHEQFF. CDR3 coding DNA: TGCGCCAGCAGCTCGACAGCCCATGAGCAGTTCTTC.

V and J are TRBV2 and TRBJ2-5; 12 bases fit TRBD2. V shed 6 bases, J shed 2 bases, and the junction held 7 bases outside the gene matches. Germline lookup yields CDR1 SNHLY and CDR2 FYNNEI. The CDR3 has 16 residues. The CDR3 DNA sequence: TGTGCCAGCAGAATTGAGACTAGCGGGGGTCAAGAGACCCAGTACTTC. Its protein is CASRIETSGGQETQYF. Together with reference TRBV2 and TRBJ2-5, the CDR3 gives the full variable domain: EPEVTQTPSHQVTQMGQEVILRCVPISNHLYFYWYRQILGQKVEFLVSFYNNEISEKSEIFDDQFSVERPDGSNFTLKIRSTKLEDSAMYFCASRIETSGGQETQYFGPGTRLLVL.

This sequence joins TRBV7-9 and TRBJ1-3; weak D call: TRBD1 (6 bases). CDR3 length equals 15 residues. V lost 4 bases to trimming and J lost 0 bases, with 10 bases between them. Germline lookup yields CDR1 SEHNR and CDR2 FQNEAQ (reference sequence). DNA for the CDR3: TGTGCCAGCAGCTACGGACAGAACTCTGGAAACACCATATATTTT. This gives the protein CASSYGQNSGNTIYF.

This clone is a singleton in its sample. J is TRBJ1-1 and V is TRBV5-4, with TRBD1 matching 8 bases. CDR1 is SGHNT, CDR2 YYREEE, per germline (reference sequence). The junction had 9 bases not matched to a gene; V was cut back by 0 bases and J by 5 bases. The CDR3 runs to 16 residues. Written as DNA, the CDR3 is TGTGCCAGCAGCTTGGAGCTCACAGGGGGTACAACTGAAGCTTTCTTT. Translating it yields CASSLELTGGTTEAFF. Full variable domain (rest looked up from reference TRBV5-4 and TRBJ1-1): ETGVTQSPTHLIKTRGQQVTLRCSSQSGHNTVSWYQQALGQGPQFIFQYYREEENGRGNFPPRFSGLQFPNYSSELNVNALELDDSALYLCASSLELTGGTTEAFFGQGTRLTVV.

The chain combines TRBV15 with TRBJ2-5; unclear D gene. The CDR3 has 16 amino acids. V lost 4 bases and J 1 base, leaving 16 bases between the germline ends. Germline V lookup: CDR1 LNHNV, CDR2 YYDKDF (reference sequence). The CDR3 DNA follows: TGTGCCACCAGCATAGGGTACCTCGGCGGCCAAGAGACCCAGTACTTC. The encoded protein is CATSIGYLGGQETQYF.